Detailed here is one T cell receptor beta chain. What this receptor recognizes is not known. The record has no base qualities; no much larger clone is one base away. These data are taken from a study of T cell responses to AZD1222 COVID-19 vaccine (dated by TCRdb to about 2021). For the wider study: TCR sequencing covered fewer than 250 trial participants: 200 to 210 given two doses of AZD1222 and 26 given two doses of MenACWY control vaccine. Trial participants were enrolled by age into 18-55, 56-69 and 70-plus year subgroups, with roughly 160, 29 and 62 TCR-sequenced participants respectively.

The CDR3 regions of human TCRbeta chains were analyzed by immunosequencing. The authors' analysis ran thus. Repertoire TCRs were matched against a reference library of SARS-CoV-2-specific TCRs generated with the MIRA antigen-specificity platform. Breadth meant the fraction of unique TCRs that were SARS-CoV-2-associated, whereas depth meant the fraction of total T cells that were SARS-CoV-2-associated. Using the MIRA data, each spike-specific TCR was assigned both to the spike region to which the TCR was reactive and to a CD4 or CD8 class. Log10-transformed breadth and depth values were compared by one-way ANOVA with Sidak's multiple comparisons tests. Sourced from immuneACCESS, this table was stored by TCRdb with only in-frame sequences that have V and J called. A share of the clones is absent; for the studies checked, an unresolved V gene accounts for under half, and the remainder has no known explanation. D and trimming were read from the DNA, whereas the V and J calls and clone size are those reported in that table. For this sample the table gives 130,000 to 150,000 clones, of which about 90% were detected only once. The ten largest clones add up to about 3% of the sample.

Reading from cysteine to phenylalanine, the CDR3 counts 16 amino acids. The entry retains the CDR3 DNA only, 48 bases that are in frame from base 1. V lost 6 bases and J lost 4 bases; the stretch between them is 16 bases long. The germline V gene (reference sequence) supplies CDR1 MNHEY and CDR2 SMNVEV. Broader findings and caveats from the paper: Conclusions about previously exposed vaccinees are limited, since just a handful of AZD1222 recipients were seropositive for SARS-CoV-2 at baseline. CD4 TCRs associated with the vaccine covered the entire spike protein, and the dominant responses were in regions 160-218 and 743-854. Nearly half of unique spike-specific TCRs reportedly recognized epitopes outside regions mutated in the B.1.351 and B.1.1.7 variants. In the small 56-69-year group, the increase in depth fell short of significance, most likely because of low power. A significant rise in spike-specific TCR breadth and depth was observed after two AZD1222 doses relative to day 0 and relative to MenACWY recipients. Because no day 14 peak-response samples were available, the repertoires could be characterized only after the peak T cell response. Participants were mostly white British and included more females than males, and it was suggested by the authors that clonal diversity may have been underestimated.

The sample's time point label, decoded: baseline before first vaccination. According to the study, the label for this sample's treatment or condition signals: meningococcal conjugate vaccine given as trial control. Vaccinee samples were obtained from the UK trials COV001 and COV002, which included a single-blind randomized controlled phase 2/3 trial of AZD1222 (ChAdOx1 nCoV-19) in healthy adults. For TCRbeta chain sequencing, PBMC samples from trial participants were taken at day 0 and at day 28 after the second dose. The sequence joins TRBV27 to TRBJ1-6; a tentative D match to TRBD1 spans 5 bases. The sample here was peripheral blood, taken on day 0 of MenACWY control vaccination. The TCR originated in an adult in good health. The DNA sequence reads TGTGCCAGCAGACCGTTGGGGACCCAGTATAATTCACCCCTCCACTTT. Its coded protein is CASRPLGTQYNSPLHF.